This T cell receptor beta chain derives from a study of blood T cell repertoires in COVID-19. The overall study: Collection of acute and convalescent COVID-19 samples took place in the United States, Italy and Spain.

Ages ranged from roughly 18 to 100 years, with residence in about 24 US areas. Clinical history reported by participants formed the basis on which cohorts were assigned. Germline values: CDR1 SGHAT, CDR2 FQNNGV. The CDR3 sequence is 12 residues long. The V end lost 5 bases, the J end lost 6 bases, and 11 bases lay between the germline ends. Assay used: immunoSEQ multiplex PCR; TCRdb lists only in-frame clones, some missing. The table records about 160,000 clones, 80% of them present only once. The chain links TRBV11-2 to TRBJ2-7, with a tentative D call TRBD1 (5 bases). Sequences were obtained from PBMCs or T cells enriched from blood (not recorded which). This clonotype was sampled from a man between 40 and 49 years old who had recovered from COVID-19. CDR3 DNA: TGTGCCAGCAGCCTTCAGGGTACCGAGCAGTACTTC. Protein: CASSLQGTEQYF.